This record covers a single T cell receptor beta chain. No antigen is known for it. No much larger clone is present one base from it, and per-base qualities are unavailable. This entry belongs to a study of shared clonotypes between healthy human individuals (dated by TCRdb to the early 2020s). General notes on the study: The cohort comprised a couple of women and three men aged 18 to 49 years. Per donor, three plates each were used for CD4 naive and CD4 memory, two for CD8 naive, and one for CD8 memory. To estimate repertoire size and how much clonotypes are shared between individuals, the study performed deep sequencing of blood TCR repertoires from roughly five healthy adults. To increase sequencing depth and limit assay-specific biases, TCR repertoire library preparation and sequencing were carried out by different laboratories using diverse techniques. Each donor's leukapheresis produced roughly between roughly 0.85 and 10 billion PBMCs. What the research found in general, with its limitations: Because the study included a small number of donors, the genetic and exposure-history diversity represented was limited. Only blood was sampled, and tissue TCR repertoires likely differ from those in blood. Compared with non-shared clonotypes, clonotypes shared by all four sorted-subset donors had higher generation probabilities. Rarefaction of sorted-subset datasets indicated incomplete sequencing despite the large sequencing depth. Naive subsets generally had larger estimated clonotype richness than memory subsets. Across a handful of donors, approximately 5% of naive CD4, approximately 3.6% of naive CD8, 2% to 2.5% of memory CD4, and under 0.45% of memory CD8 clonotypes were shared. Pairwise subsampling indicated that sequencing depth was expected to affect the degree of clonotype sharing among donors.

The donors were healthy, HIV-negative adults with no recently reported acute infections or vaccinations. Every donor was a Caucasian adult residing in Nashville, Tennessee, USA. CD4+ T cells were enriched through magnetic negative selection, after which naive cells were positively selected on CD45RA and the remaining negative fraction served as the memory subset. After blood collection by leukapheresis, PBMCs were isolated using Ficoll-Histopaque density gradient centrifugation and then cryopreserved in the vapor phase of liquid nitrogen. Purity and quantity of every magnetically sorted T cell population were checked by analytical flow cytometry. Each sorted fraction had its genomic DNA isolated and then quantified by UV absorbance on a Nanodrop 2000c. CDR1 SGHNT and CDR2 YYREEE were looked up in the germline V gene (reference sequence). CDR3 length: 14 amino acids, cysteine to phenylalanine. Only the CDR3 DNA stays, 42 bases, in frame from base 1. Germline trimming: 4 bases from V, 5 bases from J; junction bases outside gene matches: 4.

Using the deep immunoSEQ assay, TCR CDR3 regions were amplified from genomic DNA by multiplex PCR. Extracted genomic DNA from each cell subset was spread evenly across all wells of several immunoSEQ 96-well plates, with each plate serving as a replicate. For sorted subsets, each replicate PCR was loaded with about 200 ng genomic DNA, equivalent to about 30,000 T cell genomes. Purified libraries were measured with a Qubit 3.0 fluorometer, size-checked on a Bioanalyzer 2100, and measured again with the KAPA Library Quantification kit. A separate single-read 150-cycle Illumina NextSeq 550 flow cell was used to sequence each immunoSEQ 96-well plate. The authors' pipeline ran thus. The immunoSEQ output contained only junctional sequences without quality scores, so filtering could not match that applied to full-length reads. To assign V/J genes and CDR3, sequences were annotated using PyIR, a Python wrapper for IgBLAST v1.9, with IMGT germline references. Any read was removed if the V/J assignment was weak (E-value above 1e-6), the CDR3 was missing, or the read contained stop codons, out-of-frame junctions, or ambiguous translated residues. V3J clonotypes were defined as sequences sharing the same inferred V gene, J gene, and CDR3 amino acid sequence. Percentage overlap between repertoires was calculated by dividing the number of shared unique clonotypes by the size of the smaller repertoire. Richness of each repertoire was evaluated using RTK rarefaction, the Chao1 estimator, and Recon v2.1 estimates of unobserved clonotypes. For all TCRbeta clonotypes obtained by the gDNA method from a handful of donors, generation probabilities were computed with OLGA. TCRdb obtained this table from immuneACCESS and retained in-frame rearrangements with V and J assigned. These tables miss some clones; where compared with another copy, unresolved V genes account for less than half of the shortfall, and the remainder is unexplained. V, J and clone size were drawn from that table, and D and trimming were deduced from the DNA. This sample holds some 2.4 million clones; roughly 93% were observed only once. The ten largest clones represent 0.36% of the sample.

The chain was built from TRBV5-4 and TRBJ2-5; TRBD2 fits 11 bases in the junction. The receptor comes from a man in his late teens or twenties in good health. Some clones in this sample may be carry-over from other donors' samples. The sequenced sample was naive CD4+ T cells from PBMCs. The label giving this sample's cell subset or site can be read as: CD45RA+ positively selected. The CDR3 region reads CASSLRTSGETQYF. The DNA sequence is as follows: TGTGCCAGCAGCCTAAGGACTAGCGGGGAGACCCAGTACTTC.